These 7 T cell receptor beta chains were sequenced from one sample in a study of blood T cell repertoires in COVID-19. Sequencing used immunoSEQ multiplex PCR; TCRdb keeps in-frame clones, though not all of them. This table holds approximately 140,000 clones, roughly 84% found once. Sequenced: PBMCs or T cells enriched from blood (not recorded which). These receptor sequences come from a woman between 45 and 60 years old who had been exposed to COVID-19.

CDR3 sequence (DNA): TGTGCCAGCAGTGACCTTGCGGTCCCTGGGACCCAGTACTTC. This translates into CASSDLAVPGTQYF. The V gene is TRBV6-1, the J gene TRBJ2-5; no definite D call. The CDR3 has 14 amino acids. V gave up 3 bases and J gave up 7 bases, with 15 bases separating them. The germline V gene encodes CDR1 MNHNS and CDR2 SASEGT.

The V gene is TRBV11-2, the J gene TRBJ2-1; 12 bases are a match to TRBD2. CDR1 and CDR2 from the germline V gene are SGHAT and FQNNGV. The CDR3 totals 19 residues. V lost 4 bases, J lost 2 bases, and 12 bases stayed unmatched. The CDR3 DNA reads as TGTGCCAGCAGCTCAAACAGACTAGCGGGAGCTCCTACCTACAATGAGCAGTTCTTC. Translation: CASSSNRLAGAPTYNEQFF.

This clone appeared once. The rearrangement joins TRBV19 to TRBJ1-4, with 7 bases identical to TRBD1. The CDR3 totals 16 residues. V trimming: 3 bases; J trimming: 6 bases; junction bases outside the gene matches: 10. Germline-derived CDR1 and CDR2 are LNHDA and SQIVND (reference sequence). CDR3 sequence (DNA): TGTGCCAGTAGTATTGGCCGACAGGGTGATTATGAAAAACTGTTTTTT. Translation gives CASSIGRQGDYEKLFF.

The chain links TRBV12-5 to TRBJ2-7; D is possibly TRBD2 (7 bases). Trimming stripped 6 bases from V and 0 bases from J, with 21 bases between. CDR1 LGHNT and CDR2 FRNRAP come from the germline V gene. CDR3 length equals 17 residues. In DNA form, the CDR3 reads TGTGCTAGTGGACCCCGGGGGGCGTTGAGGAACTCCTACGAGCAGTACTTC. Amino acids: CASGPRGALRNSYEQYF.

Worth noting for this clone: Other DNA sequences in the sample encode the same CDR3. The chain is built from TRBV19 and TRBJ2-3; 7 bases align to TRBD1. This CDR3 spans 15 amino acids. J gave up 1 base and V 0 bases, and 1 base lay outside the gene matches. CDR1 LNHDA and CDR2 SQIVND come from the germline V gene (reference sequence). This CDR3 is CASSIEGGGTDTQYF. CDR3 DNA: TGTGCCAGTAGTATAGAAGGGGGCGGCACAGATACGCAGTATTTT.

The V and J genes are TRBV18 and TRBJ2-1; perhaps TRBD2 as D (6 bases). V lost 5 bases and J 0 bases, leaving 11 bases between the germline ends. The CDR3 runs 15 residues. CDR1 is KGHSH and CDR2 is LQKENI in the germline V gene. The CDR3 DNA reads TGTGCCAGCTCAAGTGCGGGAAGCTCCTACAATGAGCAGTTCTTC. This encodes CASSSAGSSYNEQFF.

This rearrangement joins TRBV5-1 to TRBJ1-2, with 9 nucleotides matching TRBD1. This CDR3 comprises 12 residues. The V gene end was trimmed by 4 bases and the J gene end by 5 bases; junction bases not matched to a gene: 0. CDR1 and CDR2 (germline): SGHRS, YFSETQ. The CDR3 nucleotides are TGCGCCAGCAGCGGACAGGGGTATGGCTACACCTTC. Protein: CASSGQGYGYTF.